A single sample gave rise to the 29 T cell receptor beta chains below, sequenced in a study of T cell changes during pregnancy in multiple sclerosis. Data came from immunoSEQ multiplex PCR; TCRdb stores just in-frame clones and leaves some out. The data hold nearly 40,000 clones, with about 90% observed a single time. The specimen was CD4+ T cells from peripheral blood mononuclear cells, collected in the third trimester of pregnancy. The receptors come from a female donor with multiple sclerosis, enrolled in a pregnancy study.

The chain is built from TRBV11-2 and TRBJ2-1; 8 bases fit TRBD2. After removal of 5 bases from V and 2 bases from J, the junction contained 2 bases not matched to a gene. The CDR3 length is 14 residues. Germline CDR1 SGHAT, CDR2 FQNNGV. DNA of the CDR3: TGTGCCAGCAGCCCTAGCGGGCCCTACAATGAGCAGTTCTTC. Translated, it gives CASSPSGPYNEQFF.

This clone was counted once. The chain links TRBV10-3 to TRBJ2-6; D gene unclear. CDR3 size: 16 residues. Trimming removed 10 bases at V and 0 bases at J, with 16 bases between. Germline assignment: CDR1 ENHRY and CDR2 SYGVKD. CDR3 amino acids: CATNPRSSSGANVLTF. The DNA for the CDR3 is TGTGCCACCAACCCTAGGTCGTCCTCTGGGGCCAACGTCCTGACTTTC.

The chain uses TRBV30 and TRBJ2-7; D gene uncertain. Trimming shortened V by 3 bases and J by 1 base, and 13 bases separated the two germline ends. CDR1 is GTSNPN and CDR2 is SVGIG in the germline V gene (reference sequence). The CDR3 covers 14 residues. CDR3 loop: CAWSGFPSSYEQYF. For the CDR3, the DNA is TGTGCCTGGAGCGGGTTTCCTTCGTCCTACGAGCAGTACTTC.

The chain couples TRBV5-1 to TRBJ1-1; 9 bases fit TRBD1. The CDR3 is made up of 17 amino acids. The germline gives CDR1 SGHRS, CDR2 YFSETQ. The ends lost 4 bases at V and 3 bases at J; junction bases unmatched: 13. In DNA form, the CDR3 reads TGCGCCAGCAGCGCCACCGGGACAGGGTCATTGTACACTGAAGCTTTCTTT. Amino acid sequence: CASSATGTGSLYTEAFF.

The chain uses TRBV7-9 and TRBJ1-3, with D perhaps matching TRBD1 (6 bases). V was clipped by 5 bases and J by 2 bases, with 13 bases between them. CDR1 and CDR2 (germline): SEHNR, FQNEAQ (reference sequence). CDR3 length: 15 residues. The CDR3, as DNA: TGTGCCAGCAGCCCTGTGGGGGCGGCTGGAAACACCATATATTTT. Residues: CASSPVGAAGNTIYF.

The chain couples TRBV7-2 to TRBJ1-4; D is possibly TRBD1 (6 bases). The CDR3 has 13 amino acids. Trimming took 5 bases from V and 6 from J, leaving 10 bases between them. Germline V gives CDR1 SGHTA, CDR2 FQGNSA. In nucleotides, the CDR3 is TGTGCCAGCAGCCGTGGACAGTATGAAAAACTGTTTTTT. Its translation: CASSRGQYEKLFF. Complete variable domain (other parts from reference TRBV7-2 and TRBJ1-4): GAGVSQSPSNKVTEKGKDVELRCDPISGHTALYWYRQSLGQGLEFLIYFQGNSAPDKSGLPSDRFSAERTGGSVSTLTIQRTQQEDSAVYLCASSRGQYEKLFFGSGTQLSVL.

V usage is TRBV18 and J usage is TRBJ2-7; 9 positions agree with TRBD1. The CDR3 is made up of 15 amino acids. J gave up 0 bases and V 3 bases, and 3 bases lay outside the gene matches. Germline loops: CDR1 KGHSH, CDR2 LQKENI. The CDR3 here is CASSPRQGVSYEQYF. The CDR3 DNA reads TGTGCCAGCTCACCTCGACAGGGGGTCTCCTACGAGCAGTACTTC. The whole variable domain, filled in from reference TRBV18 and TRBJ2-7, reads NAGVMQNPRHLVRRRGQEARLRCSPMKGHSHVYWYRQLPEEGLKFMVYLQKENIIDESGMPKERFSAEFPKEGPSILRIQQVVRGDSAAYFCASSPRQGVSYEQYFGPGTRLTVT.

This clone was found a few times. The chain links TRBV9 to TRBJ2-7; a weak D match, TRBD2 (6 bases). This CDR3 region has 14 residues. V dropped 4 bases and J dropped 2 bases, with 13 bases sitting between them. Germline CDR1 SGDLS, CDR2 YYNGEE. In nucleotides, the CDR3 is TGTGCCAGCAGCCCCGGGGAGGAACCCTACGAGCAGTACTTC. Protein: CASSPGEEPYEQYF.

The V gene is TRBV19, the J gene TRBJ1-1; D is perhaps TRBD1 (5 bases). This CDR3 region has 15 residues. The ends were cut back, 3 bases at V and 5 bases at J, with 16 bases in the middle. Germline-derived CDR1 and CDR2 are LNHDA and SQIVND (reference sequence). The CDR3 loop reads CASSIQGWGKTEAFF. In DNA form, the CDR3 reads TGTGCCAGTAGTATTCAGGGATGGGGTAAGACTGAAGCTTTCTTT.

The CDR3 loop is CASSPLAGGPGELFF. CDR3 DNA: TGTGCCAGTAGTCCGTTAGCGGGAGGGCCCGGGGAGCTGTTTTTT. This chain uses TRBV19 with TRBJ2-2; 11 positions agree with TRBD2. The CDR3 is 15 residues long. Germline values: CDR1 LNHDA, CDR2 SQIVND (reference sequence). The J segment lost 6 bases and the V segment lost 5 bases, leaving 5 bases of the junction unmatched.

The chain uses TRBV28 and TRBJ2-1; TRBD2 aligns across 9 bases. The V gene end was trimmed by 4 bases and the J gene end by 9 bases; junction bases not matched to a gene: 10. The CDR3 sequence is 15 residues long. Per the germline V gene, CDR1 is MDHEN and CDR2 is SYDVKM. The CDR3 DNA reads as TGTGCCAGCAGTTCCCCCGGGACTAGCACCGGTGAGCAGTTCTTC. Translated, it gives CASSSPGTSTGEQFF.

V usage is TRBV6-1 and J usage is TRBJ2-3, with D unresolved. Germline values: CDR1 MNHNS, CDR2 SASEGT. This CDR3 region has 12 residues. The V end lost 5 bases, the J end lost 5 bases, and 8 bases lay between the germline ends. As DNA, the CDR3 is TGTGCCAGCAGTCCTCAGGAAGATACGCAGTATTTT. This sequence encodes CASSPQEDTQYF.

The J gene is TRBJ2-2, the V gene TRBV6-4, with a tentative D call TRBD2 (5 bases). V gave up 4 bases and J gave up 1 base, with 10 bases separating them. The CDR3 covers 15 residues. The germline CDR1 and CDR2 sequences are MRHNA and SNTAGT. The DNA for the CDR3 is TGTGCCAGCAGTGTCCGGGGAGTGAACACCGGGGAGCTGTTTTTT. Its translation: CASSVRGVNTGELFF.

This clone was detected once. The chain combines TRBV7-3 with TRBJ1-5; D unresolved. CDR3 length equals 13 residues. Trimming took off 5 bases at V and 5 bases at J, with 10 bases between the two ends. Germline CDR1 is SGHTA and CDR2 is FQGTGA. This CDR3 reads CASSPSEDQPQHF. CDR3 DNA: TGTGCCAGCAGCCCGTCGGAGGATCAGCCCCAGCATTTT.

This clone was picked up a small number of times. This chain uses TRBV28 with TRBJ2-3; 10 bases agree with TRBD2. After removal of 4 bases from V and 1 base from J, the junction contained 14 bases not matched to a gene. Germline values: CDR1 MDHEN, CDR2 SYDVKM. The CDR3 sequence is 19 residues long. The CDR3: CASSYPGLASPKRTDTQYF. CDR3 in DNA: TGTGCCAGCAGTTACCCGGGACTAGCGAGCCCGAAGCGCACAGATACGCAGTATTTT.

The gene calls are TRBV7-9 and TRBJ1-2; 9 bases agree with TRBD1. This CDR3 is built from 14 residues. From germline, CDR1 is SEHNR and CDR2 FQNEAQ (reference sequence). The ends lost 1 base at V and 8 bases at J; junction bases unmatched: 5. The chain's CDR3 is CASSLEGQGLGYTF. The CDR3 bases are TGTGCCAGCAGCTTAGAGGGACAGGGCCTCGGCTACACCTTC.

The CDR3 loop is CASRGQGGPYNEQFF. The CDR3 nucleotides are TGTGCCAGCAGAGGACAGGGTGGACCTTACAATGAGCAGTTCTTC. This chain uses TRBV2 with TRBJ2-1; 8 nucleotides line up with TRBD1. V lost 6 bases, J lost 4 bases, and 8 bases stayed unmatched. The CDR3 is 15 amino acids. CDR1 is SNHLY and CDR2 is FYNNEI in the germline V gene.

This chain links TRBV4-3 with TRBJ2-5; TRBD2 aligns across 12 bases. Germline CDR1 is LGHNA and CDR2 is YSLEER. The CDR3 totals 17 residues. Unmatched junction bases numbered 3, after V lost 1 base and J lost 0 bases. CDR3 nucleotide sequence: TGCGCCAGCAGCCAAGCTAGCGGGAGGGCGTACCAAGAGACCCAGTACTTC. Amino acid sequence: CASSQASGRAYQETQYF.

This clone came up once. The chain is built from TRBV15 and TRBJ2-3; D possibly corresponds to TRBD2 (6 bases). The germline CDR1 and CDR2 sequences are LNHNV and YYDKDF (reference sequence). Trimming removed 3 bases at V and 2 bases at J, with 12 bases between. The CDR3 spans 15 residues. CDR3 in amino acids: CATSSLSGLTDTQYF. In DNA form, the CDR3 reads TGTGCCACCAGCAGTCTCAGCGGGCTCACAGATACGCAGTATTTT.

The chain carries TRBV6-5 and TRBJ2-7; 7 bases line up with TRBD2. The germline V gene has CDR1 MNHEY and CDR2 SVGAGI. The CDR3 consists of 15 residues. J was trimmed by 7 bases and V by 6 bases; bases with no gene match: 15. For the CDR3, the DNA is TGTGCCAGCAGCCGCTTTGGGAGGGCCTCTAGGGAGCAGTACTTC. Protein: CASSRFGRASREQYF.

This clone was seen once. V and J are TRBV19 and TRBJ1-2; D uncertain. Germline values: CDR1 LNHDA, CDR2 SQIVND (reference sequence). V shed 3 bases and J shed 4 bases, with 12 bases lying between them. The CDR3 has 14 residues. The chain's CDR3 is CASSMGGLGYGYTF. In DNA, the CDR3 is TGTGCCAGTAGTATGGGAGGGCTTGGCTATGGCTACACCTTC.

This chain links TRBV19 with TRBJ2-1, with 7 bases that match TRBD1. After removal of 8 bases from V and 1 base from J, the junction contained 2 bases not matched to a gene. Germline V lookup: CDR1 LNHDA, CDR2 SQIVND (reference sequence). The CDR3 is made up of 13 amino acids. Here the CDR3 reads CASGTASYNEQFF. The CDR3 coding sequence is TGTGCCAGTGGGACAGCATCCTACAATGAGCAGTTCTTC.

The chain couples TRBV2 to TRBJ1-5; perhaps TRBD1 as D (5 bases). V dropped 6 bases and J dropped 4 bases, with 13 bases sitting between them. CDR1 is SNHLY and CDR2 is FYNNEI in the germline V gene. The CDR3 length is 14 residues. CDR3 DNA sequence: TGTGCCAGCAGCGGAAGACAGAGAAATCAGCCCCAGCATTTT. Encoded protein: CASSGRQRNQPQHF. The full variable domain, rest sourced from reference TRBV2 and TRBJ1-5, is EPEVTQTPSHQVTQMGQEVILRCVPISNHLYFYWYRQILGQKVEFLVSFYNNEISEKSEIFDDQFSVERPDGSNFTLKIRSTKLEDSAMYFCASSGRQRNQPQHFGDGTRLSIL.

This clone has only one observation. This chain links TRBV30 with TRBJ1-3; D is ambiguous. V was trimmed by 0 bases and J by 3 bases, leaving 12 bases between them. In germline, CDR1 is GTSNPN, CDR2 SVGIG (reference sequence). CDR3 length equals 15 residues. CDR3 protein: CAWSVRVGSGNTIYF. The CDR3 coding sequence is TGTGCCTGGAGTGTACGGGTAGGAAGTGGAAACACCATATATTTT.

The J gene is TRBJ1-2, the V gene TRBV6-5; 11 bases line up with TRBD1. The CDR3 has 14 residues. With 6 bases clipped from V and 4 bases from J, the junction kept 4 bases outside the gene matches. Germline V lookup: CDR1 MNHEY, CDR2 SVGAGI. CDR3 sequence (DNA): TGTGCCAGCAGACGGGGACAGGGGGGCTATGGCTACACCTTC. The encoded protein is CASRRGQGGYGYTF.

V usage is TRBV5-1 and J usage is TRBJ2-3; the match to TRBD2 covers 10 bases. Looked up from germline, CDR1 is SGHRS and CDR2 is YFSETQ. V lost 0 bases and J lost 3; bases outside the gene matches: 4. The length of the CDR3 is 16 residues. The CDR3 DNA reads as TGCGCCAGCAGCTTGGTAGGGACTAGCGAAACAGATACGCAGTATTTT. It is translated as CASSLVGTSETDTQYF.

This chain links TRBV6-5 with TRBJ1-1; D is ambiguous. Trimming removed 6 bases from V and 10 bases from J, with 15 bases in between. The length of the CDR3 is 12 residues. CDR1 is MNHEY and CDR2 is SVGAGI in the germline V gene. CDR3 amino acids: CASRNGEFRAFF. The CDR3 DNA sequence: TGTGCCAGCAGAAATGGGGAGTTTCGAGCTTTCTTT.

This clone was recorded only once. The J gene is TRBJ2-5, the V gene TRBV5-4; D unresolved. The CDR3 runs 14 residues. The V end was cut by 0 bases, the J end by 4 bases, with 10 bases between. The germline CDR1 and CDR2 sequences are SGHNT and YYREEE (reference sequence). The CDR3 nucleotides are TGTGCCAGCAGCTTGGGCGCCGAACTAGAGACCCAGTACTTC. This gives the protein CASSLGAELETQYF.

DNA for the CDR3: TGTGCCAGCAGCATAGACAGGGGTGGTTGGGAGACCCAGTACTTC. This encodes CASSIDRGGWETQYF. This sequence joins TRBV7-6 and TRBJ2-5, with 8 nucleotides matching TRBD1. V lost 5 bases to trimming and J lost 5 bases; unmatched junction nucleotides: 10. Germline CDR1 reads SGHVS; CDR2 reads FNYEAQ. CDR3 size: 15 residues.